These 14 T cell receptor beta chains were sequenced from one sample in a study of regulatory T cells in long-lasting Graves disease (dated by TCRdb to about 2021). Library creation used multiplex PCR. Sequencing was carried out with an Illumina HiSeq 4000. TCR beta libraries were built with iRepertoire HTBI primers and Arm-PCR amplification of CDR3 regions. TCRdb reran the public reads through fastp at Q25 and MiXCR, keeping productive beta chains. Rows with one shared CDR3 protein collapse into an entry with the most common genes and DNA. The sample yields 700,000 or so distinct CDR3 sequences; around 30% were counted once. 42% of the sample belongs to the ten largest clones. The meaning of the sample's time point label: persistent/refractory GD, antithyroid drugs over 5 years with positive TRAb. For both TCR sequencing and RNA sequencing, RNA was extracted from PBMCs using TRIzol. The input for sequencing was peripheral blood mononuclear cells (PBMCs), taken when the disease was refractory, from a patient treated with antithyroid drugs. Receptor source: a female donor with Graves disease.

The genes are TRBV20-1 and TRBJ1-1, with a tentative D call TRBD1 (5 bases). The CDR3 runs to 15 residues. V gave up 0 bases and J gave up 3 bases, with 14 bases separating them. CDR1 DFQATT and CDR2 SNEGSKA come from the germline V gene (reference sequence). Written as DNA, the CDR3 is TGCAGTGCTAGAGATATCGGGCAGGGCGACACTGAAGCTTTCTTT. The encoded protein is CSARDIGQGDTEAFF.

A few counts support this clonotype. The V gene is TRBV19, the J gene TRBJ1-2, with 10 bases matching TRBD1. The CDR3 covers 14 residues. V lost 1 base, J lost 8 bases, and 4 bases stayed unmatched. The germline CDR1 and CDR2 sequences are LNHDA and SQIVND (reference sequence). CDR3 bases: TGTGCCAGTAGTATAGTCGGGACAGGGGCCGGCTACACCTTC. Translation: CASSIVGTGAGYTF.

This chain uses TRBV7-3 with TRBJ2-2; 8 positions agree with TRBD2. Per the germline V gene, CDR1 is SGHTA and CDR2 is FQGTGA. Trimming took 1 base from V and 8 from J; bases not matched to a gene: 6. The CDR3 is 15 residues long. The CDR3 reads CASSLIGRATGELFF. The CDR3 nucleotides are TGTGCCAGCAGCTTAATCGGGAGGGCCACGGGGGAGCTGTTTTTT.

The chain combines TRBV11-2 with TRBJ1-1; D ambiguous. The CDR3 covers 15 residues. V dropped 1 base and J dropped 5 bases, with 14 bases sitting between them. CDR1 and CDR2 (germline): SGHAT, FQNNGV. CDR3 DNA: TGTGCCAGCAGCTTAGTAGCGGGAGGAGGGACTGAAGCTTTCTTT. Protein sequence: CASSLVAGGGTEAFF.

This clonotype was observed a handful of times. This rearrangement joins TRBV12-3 or TRBV12-4 to TRBJ1-6; perhaps TRBD1 as D (5 bases). The CDR3 has 13 residues. V was clipped by 6 bases and J by 11 bases, with 14 bases between them. In nucleotides, the CDR3 is TGTGCCAGCAGCATCGTGGACAAAGCACCCCTCCACTTT. Translated: CASSIVDKAPLHF.

This clonotype occurred a few times. The junction differs from germline at one of its ends, possibly a read error. V usage is TRBV6-5 and J usage is TRBJ2-7; D not certain. The CDR3 contains 14 residues. Germline values: CDR1 MNHEY, CDR2 SVGAGI. The DNA for the CDR3 is TGTGCCAGCAGTTACTCGACTGTTTCCTCCGAGCAGTACTTC. This translates into CASSYSTVSSEQYF.

A few counts support this clonotype. The rearrangement uses TRBV7-9 and TRBJ1-2; a possible D gene is TRBD1 (5 bases). Trimming pared 3 bases from V and 4 bases from J, leaving 9 bases between. The germline V gene has CDR1 SEHNR and CDR2 FQNEAQ (reference sequence). The length of the CDR3 is 13 residues. CDR3 region: CASSFRGGYGYTF. CDR3 bases: TGTGCCAGCAGCTTTCGGGGGGGCTATGGCTACACCTTC.

The rearrangement joins TRBV19 to TRBJ2-7; the match to TRBD2 covers 9 bases. The J segment lost 4 bases and the V segment lost 1 base, leaving 5 bases of the junction unmatched. The CDR3 runs 15 residues. Looked up from germline, CDR1 is LNHDA and CDR2 is SQIVND (reference sequence). Here the CDR3 DNA reads TGTGCCAGTAGTATAGGAAGCGGGAGGCGTTACGAGCAGTACTTC. It translates to CASSIGSGRRYEQYF.

V is TRBV11-1 and J is TRBJ2-5, with a weak D call TRBD2 (5 bases). This CDR3 contains 13 residues. Germline CDR1 and CDR2: SGHAT and FQDESV (reference sequence). Trimming shortened V by 1 base and J by 5 bases, and 8 bases separated the two germline ends. As DNA, the CDR3 is TGTGCCAGCAGCTTAGGACTAATGGAGACCCAGTACTTC. Translation: CASSLGLMETQYF.

The chain employs TRBV27 and TRBJ2-7, with D maybe TRBD2 (7 bases). Per germline, CDR1 MNHEY and CDR2 SMNVEV (reference sequence). CDR3 size: 13 residues. Trimming took off 11 bases at V and 0 bases at J, with 14 bases between the two ends. Written as DNA, the CDR3 is TGTGCCGCTAGGGGGGGCCACTCCTACGAGCAGTACTTC. The encoded protein is CAARGGHSYEQYF.

This clonotype was recorded many times. The chain employs TRBV2 and TRBJ1-2; D is perhaps TRBD1 (6 bases). The germline CDR1 and CDR2 sequences are SNHLY and FYNNEI. The CDR3 length is 15 residues. V was cut by 8 bases and J by 5 bases, with 21 bases left in between. The CDR3 here is CASSGPGALEYGYTF. The DNA of the CDR3 is TGTGCCAGCTCCGGCCCGGGGGCCCTCGAATATGGCTACACCTTC.

The chain has TRBV5-1 and TRBJ2-7; 9 bases are shared with TRBD1. Losses at the gene ends were 1 base for V and 0 bases for J; bases not matched to a gene: 5. The CDR3 has 16 amino acids. CDR1 is SGHRS and CDR2 is YFSETQ in the germline V gene. In nucleotides, the CDR3 is TGCGCCAGCAGCTTGAGGGGACAGGGTCTCTCCTACGAGCAGTACTTC. Residues: CASSLRGQGLSYEQYF.

This clonotype was recorded many times. The chain couples TRBV28 to TRBJ1-4; 7 nucleotides align to TRBD1. Trimming removed 3 bases from V and 0 bases from J; junction bases left unmatched: 7. The germline V gene has CDR1 MDHEN and CDR2 SYDVKM. The length of the CDR3 is 17 residues. CDR3 in DNA: TGTGCCAGCAGTTTCCTGGGACAGATGCCAACTAATGAAAAACTGTTTTTT. This codes for CASSFLGQMPTNEKLFF.

The sample holds a few counts of this clonotype. V is TRBV28 and J is TRBJ1-5, with D maybe TRBD1 (5 bases). This CDR3 comprises 15 residues. Trimming removed 3 bases at V and 4 bases at J, with 13 bases between. CDR1 and CDR2 from the germline V gene are MDHEN and SYDVKM. The CDR3 bases are TGTGCCAGCAGTTTTAAGGGACTTAGAAATCAGCCCCAGCATTTT. This translates into CASSFKGLRNQPQHF.